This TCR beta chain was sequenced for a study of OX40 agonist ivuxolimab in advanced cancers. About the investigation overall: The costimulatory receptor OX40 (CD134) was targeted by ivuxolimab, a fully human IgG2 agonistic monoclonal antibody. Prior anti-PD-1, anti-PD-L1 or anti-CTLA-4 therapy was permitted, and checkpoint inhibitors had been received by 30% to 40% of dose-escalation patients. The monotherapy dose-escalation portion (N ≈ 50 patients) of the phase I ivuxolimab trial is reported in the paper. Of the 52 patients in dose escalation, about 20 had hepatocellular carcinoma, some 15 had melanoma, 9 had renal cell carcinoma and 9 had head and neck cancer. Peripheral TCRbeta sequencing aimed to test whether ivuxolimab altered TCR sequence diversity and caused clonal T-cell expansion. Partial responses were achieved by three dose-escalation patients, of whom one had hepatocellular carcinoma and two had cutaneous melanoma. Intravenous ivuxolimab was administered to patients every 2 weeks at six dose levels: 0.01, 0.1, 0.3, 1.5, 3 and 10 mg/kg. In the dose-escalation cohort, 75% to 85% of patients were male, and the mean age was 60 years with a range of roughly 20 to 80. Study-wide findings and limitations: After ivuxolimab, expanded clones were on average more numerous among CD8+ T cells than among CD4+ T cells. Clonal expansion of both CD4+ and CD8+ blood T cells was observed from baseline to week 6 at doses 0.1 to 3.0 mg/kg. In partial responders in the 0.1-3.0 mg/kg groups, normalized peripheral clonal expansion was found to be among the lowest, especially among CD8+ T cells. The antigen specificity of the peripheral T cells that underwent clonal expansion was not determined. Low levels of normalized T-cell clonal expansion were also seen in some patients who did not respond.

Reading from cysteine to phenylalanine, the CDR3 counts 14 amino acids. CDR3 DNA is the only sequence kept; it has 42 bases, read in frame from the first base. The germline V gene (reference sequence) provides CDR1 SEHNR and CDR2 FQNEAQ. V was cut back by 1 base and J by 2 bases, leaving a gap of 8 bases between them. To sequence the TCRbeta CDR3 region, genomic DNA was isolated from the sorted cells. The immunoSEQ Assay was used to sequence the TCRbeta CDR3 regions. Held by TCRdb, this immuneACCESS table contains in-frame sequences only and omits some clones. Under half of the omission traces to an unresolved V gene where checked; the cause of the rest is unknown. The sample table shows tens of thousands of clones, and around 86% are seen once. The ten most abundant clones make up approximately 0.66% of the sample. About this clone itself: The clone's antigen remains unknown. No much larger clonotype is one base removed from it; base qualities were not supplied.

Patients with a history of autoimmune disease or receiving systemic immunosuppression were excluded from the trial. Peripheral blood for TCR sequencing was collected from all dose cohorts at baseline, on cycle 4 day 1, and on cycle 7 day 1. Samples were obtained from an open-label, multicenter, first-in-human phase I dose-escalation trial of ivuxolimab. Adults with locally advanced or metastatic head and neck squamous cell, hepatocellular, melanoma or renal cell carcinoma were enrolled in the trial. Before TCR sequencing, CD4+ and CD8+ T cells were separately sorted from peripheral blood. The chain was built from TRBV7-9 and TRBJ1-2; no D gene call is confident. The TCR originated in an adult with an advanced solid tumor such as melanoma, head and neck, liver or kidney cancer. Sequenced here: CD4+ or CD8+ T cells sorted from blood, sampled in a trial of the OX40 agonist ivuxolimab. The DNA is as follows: TGTGCCAGCAGCTTAGACGAGGGAAACTATGGCTACACCTTC. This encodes CASSLDEGNYGYTF.